This entry concerns a single T cell receptor (beta chain). What it binds is not known. Construction of the TCR beta libraries employed iRepertoire HTBI primers in conjunction with Arm-PCR of CDR3 regions. TCRdb independently ran MiXCR on the multiplex PCR reads; one entry per CDR3 protein. The sample yields about 610,000 distinct CDR3 sequences, more than 15% seen once. Time point given: newly diagnosed GD, antithyroid drugs for less than 3 months. The TCR library was prepared using RNA isolated from PBMCs. The data are from a study of regulatory T cells in long-lasting Graves disease. Notes on the study in general: TCR diversity was lower in persistent Graves' patients than in newly diagnosed ones.

These data also featured in a second study, about T cells in Graves' hyperthyroidism and ophthalmopathy. That source notes: During a first-round RT-PCR of the TCR CDR3, the HTBI primer set was used.

This receptor was obtained from a man between 18 and 29 years old with Graves disease. The specimen comprised peripheral blood mononuclear cells (PBMCs), sampled at new diagnosis, from a patient treated with antithyroid drugs.

The CDR3 reads CASSYPNPTGTYEQYF. The CDR3 region has the DNA TGTGCCAGCAGTTACCCCAACCCTACGGGAACCTACGAGCAGTACTTC. The rearrangement joins TRBV6-2 or TRBV6-3 to TRBJ2-7, with D perhaps TRBD2 (5 bases). Trimming cost V 2 bases and J 2 bases, with 16 bases left between them. The CDR3 extends over 16 amino acids. Germline CDR1 reads MNHEY; CDR2 reads SVGEGT.